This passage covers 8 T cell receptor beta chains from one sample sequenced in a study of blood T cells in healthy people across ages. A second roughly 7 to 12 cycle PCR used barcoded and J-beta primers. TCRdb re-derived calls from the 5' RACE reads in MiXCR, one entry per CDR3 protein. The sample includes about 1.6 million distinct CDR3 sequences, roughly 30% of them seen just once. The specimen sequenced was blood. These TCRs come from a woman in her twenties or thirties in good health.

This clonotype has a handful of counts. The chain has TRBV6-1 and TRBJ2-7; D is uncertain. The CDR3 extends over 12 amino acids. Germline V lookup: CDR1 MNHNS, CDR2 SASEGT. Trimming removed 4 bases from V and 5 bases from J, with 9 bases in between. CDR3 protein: CASSGASHEQYF. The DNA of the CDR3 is TGTGCCAGCAGTGGGGCCAGCCACGAGCAGTACTTC.

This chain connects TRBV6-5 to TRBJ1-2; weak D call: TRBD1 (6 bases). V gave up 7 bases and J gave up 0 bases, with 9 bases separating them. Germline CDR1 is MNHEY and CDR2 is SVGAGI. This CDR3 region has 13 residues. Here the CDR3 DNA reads TGTGCCAGCAAGGGGACAACTAACTATGGCTACACCTTC. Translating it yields CASKGTTNYGYTF.

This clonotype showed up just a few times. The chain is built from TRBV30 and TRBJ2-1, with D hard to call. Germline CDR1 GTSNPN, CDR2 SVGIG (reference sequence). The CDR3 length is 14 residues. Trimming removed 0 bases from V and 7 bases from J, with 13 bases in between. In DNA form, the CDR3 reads TGTGCCTGGAGTGTACGAGTAGGTTCGAATGAGCAGTTCTTC. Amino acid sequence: CAWSVRVGSNEQFF.

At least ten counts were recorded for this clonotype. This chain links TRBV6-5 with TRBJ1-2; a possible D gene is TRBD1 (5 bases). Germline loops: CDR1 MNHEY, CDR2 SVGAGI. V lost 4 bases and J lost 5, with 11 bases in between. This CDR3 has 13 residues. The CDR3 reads CASSSGVGYGYTF. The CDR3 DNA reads TGTGCCAGCAGTTCGGGGGTTGGGTATGGCTACACCTTC.

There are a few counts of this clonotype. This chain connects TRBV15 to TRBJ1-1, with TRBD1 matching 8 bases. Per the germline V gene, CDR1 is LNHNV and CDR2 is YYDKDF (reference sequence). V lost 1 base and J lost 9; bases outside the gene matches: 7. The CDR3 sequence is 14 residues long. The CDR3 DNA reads TGTGCCACCAGCAGAGCGGACAGGGACCTGAAAGCTTTCTTT. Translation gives CATSRADRDLKAFF.

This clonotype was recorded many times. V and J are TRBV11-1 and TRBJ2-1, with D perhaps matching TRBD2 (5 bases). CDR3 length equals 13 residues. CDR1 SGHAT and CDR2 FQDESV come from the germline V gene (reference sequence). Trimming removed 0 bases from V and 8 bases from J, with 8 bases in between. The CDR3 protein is CASSLAEVDEQFF. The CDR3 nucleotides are TGTGCCAGCAGCTTAGCGGAGGTGGATGAGCAGTTCTTC.

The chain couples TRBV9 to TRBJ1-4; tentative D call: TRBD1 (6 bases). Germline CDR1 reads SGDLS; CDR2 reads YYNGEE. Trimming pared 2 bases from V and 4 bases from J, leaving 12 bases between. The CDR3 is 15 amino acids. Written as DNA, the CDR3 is TGTGCCAGCAGCGTCGGCAACAGGGATAATGAAAAACTGTTTTTT. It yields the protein CASSVGNRDNEKLFF.

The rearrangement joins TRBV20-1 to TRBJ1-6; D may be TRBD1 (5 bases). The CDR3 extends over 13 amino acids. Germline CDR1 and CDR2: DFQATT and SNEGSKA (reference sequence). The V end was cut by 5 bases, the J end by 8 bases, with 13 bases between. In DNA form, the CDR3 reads TGCAGTGCTCAGACAGTTGGGGATTCACCCCTCCACTTT. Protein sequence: CSAQTVGDSPLHF.